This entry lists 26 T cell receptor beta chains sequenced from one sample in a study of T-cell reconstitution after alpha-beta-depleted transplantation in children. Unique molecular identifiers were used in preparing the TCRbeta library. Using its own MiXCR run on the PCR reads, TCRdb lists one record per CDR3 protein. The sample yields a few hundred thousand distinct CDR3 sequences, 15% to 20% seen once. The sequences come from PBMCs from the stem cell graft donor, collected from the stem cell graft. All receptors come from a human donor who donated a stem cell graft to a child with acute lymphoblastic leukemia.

DNA for the CDR3: TGCAGTGCCGATTCTCCGGACAGTTACGAGCAGTACTTC. It translates to CSADSPDSYEQYF. The chain joins TRBV20-1 to TRBJ2-7; D is perhaps TRBD1 (6 bases). The CDR3 extends over 13 amino acids. V lost 6 bases and J 4 bases, leaving 16 bases between the germline ends. Germline V gene data show CDR1 as DFQATT and CDR2 as SNEGSKA (reference sequence).

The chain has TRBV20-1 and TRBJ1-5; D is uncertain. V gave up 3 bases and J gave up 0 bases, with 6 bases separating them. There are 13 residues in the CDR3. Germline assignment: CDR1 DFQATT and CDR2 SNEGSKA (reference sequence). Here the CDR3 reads CSASYSSNQPQHF. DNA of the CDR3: TGCAGTGCTAGTTACAGTAGCAATCAGCCCCAGCATTTT.

The CDR3 here is CASSPRGGSPGELFF. CDR3 in DNA: TGTGCCAGCAGCCCCCGGGGGGGCTCTCCCGGGGAGCTGTTTTTT. This chain links TRBV7-9 with TRBJ2-2, with 8 bases that match TRBD2. The CDR3 sequence is 15 residues long. Germline lookup yields CDR1 SEHNR and CDR2 FQNEAQ (reference sequence). V shed 5 bases and J 6 bases; nucleotides not matched to a gene: 8. The full variable domain, its missing parts supplied by reference TRBV7-9 and TRBJ2-2, is DTGVSQNPRHKITKRGQNVTFRCDPISEHNRLYWYRQTLGQGPEFLTYFQNEAQLEKSRLLSDRFSAERPKGSFSTLEIQRTEQGDSAMYLCASSPRGGSPGELFFGEGSRLTVL.

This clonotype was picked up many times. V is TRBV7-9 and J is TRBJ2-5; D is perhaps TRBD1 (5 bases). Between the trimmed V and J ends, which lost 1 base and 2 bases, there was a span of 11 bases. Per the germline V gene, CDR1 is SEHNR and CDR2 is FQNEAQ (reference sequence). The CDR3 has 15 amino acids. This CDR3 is CASSLGASGQETQYF. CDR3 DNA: TGTGCCAGCAGCTTAGGGGCTTCAGGGCAAGAGACCCAGTACTTC.

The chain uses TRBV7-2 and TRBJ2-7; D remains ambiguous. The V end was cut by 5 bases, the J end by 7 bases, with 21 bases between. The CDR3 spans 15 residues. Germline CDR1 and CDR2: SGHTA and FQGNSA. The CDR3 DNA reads TGTGCCAGCAGCGTCACAGCGACATTTGGAGAAGAGCAGTACTTC. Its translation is CASSVTATFGEEQYF.

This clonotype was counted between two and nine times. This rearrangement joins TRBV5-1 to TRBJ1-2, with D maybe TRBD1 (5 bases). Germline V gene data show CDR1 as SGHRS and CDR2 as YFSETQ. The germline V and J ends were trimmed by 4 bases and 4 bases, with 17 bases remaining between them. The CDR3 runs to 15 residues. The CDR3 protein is CASSPGSHGAYGYTF. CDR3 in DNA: TGCGCCAGCAGCCCGGGGTCCCACGGGGCCTATGGCTACACCTTC.

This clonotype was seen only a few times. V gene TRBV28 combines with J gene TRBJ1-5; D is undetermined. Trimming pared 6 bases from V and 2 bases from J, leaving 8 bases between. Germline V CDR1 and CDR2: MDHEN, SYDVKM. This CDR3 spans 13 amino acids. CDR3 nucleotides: TGTGCCAGCAGGTCAGGAGGCAATCAGCCCCAGCATTTT. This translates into CASRSGGNQPQHF.

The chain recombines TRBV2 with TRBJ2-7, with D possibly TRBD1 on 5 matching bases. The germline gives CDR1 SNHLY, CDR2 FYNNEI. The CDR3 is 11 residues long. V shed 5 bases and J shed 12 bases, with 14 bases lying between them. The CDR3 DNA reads TGTGCCAGCAGTCCAAGGGGTGAGTCGTACTTC. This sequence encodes CASSPRGESYF.

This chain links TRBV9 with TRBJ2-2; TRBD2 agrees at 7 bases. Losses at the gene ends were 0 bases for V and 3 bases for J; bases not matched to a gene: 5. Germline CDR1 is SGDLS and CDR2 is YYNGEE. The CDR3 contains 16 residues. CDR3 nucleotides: TGTGCCAGCAGCGTAGTGCGGGAGCACGACACCGGGGAGCTGTTTTTT. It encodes CASSVVREHDTGELFF.

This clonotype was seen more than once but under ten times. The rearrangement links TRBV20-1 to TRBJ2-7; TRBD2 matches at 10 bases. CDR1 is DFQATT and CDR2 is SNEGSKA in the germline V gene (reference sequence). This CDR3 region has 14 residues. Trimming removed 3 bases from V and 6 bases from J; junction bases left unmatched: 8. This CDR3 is CSARYLAGVVEQYF. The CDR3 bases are TGCAGTGCTAGGTACCTAGCGGGAGTTGTCGAGCAGTACTTC.

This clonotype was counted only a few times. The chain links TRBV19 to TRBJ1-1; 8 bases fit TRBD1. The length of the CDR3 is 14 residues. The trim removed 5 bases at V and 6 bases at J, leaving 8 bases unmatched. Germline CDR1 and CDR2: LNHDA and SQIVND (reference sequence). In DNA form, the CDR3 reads TGTGCCAGTAGTGACCGGACAGGGCGGCCTGAAGCTTTCTTT. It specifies CASSDRTGRPEAFF. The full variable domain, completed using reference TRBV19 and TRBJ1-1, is DGGITQSPKYLFRKEGQNVTLSCEQNLNHDAMYWYRQDPGQGLRLIYYSQIVNDFQKGDIAEGYSVSREKKESFPLTVTSAQKNPTAFYLCASSDRTGRPEAFFGQGTRLTVV.

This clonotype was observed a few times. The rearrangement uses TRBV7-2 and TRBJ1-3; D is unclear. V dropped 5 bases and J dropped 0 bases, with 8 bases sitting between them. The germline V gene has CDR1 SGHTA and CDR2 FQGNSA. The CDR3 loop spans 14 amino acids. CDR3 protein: CASSPTDSGNTIYF. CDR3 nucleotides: TGTGCCAGCAGCCCGACGGACTCTGGAAACACCATATATTTT.

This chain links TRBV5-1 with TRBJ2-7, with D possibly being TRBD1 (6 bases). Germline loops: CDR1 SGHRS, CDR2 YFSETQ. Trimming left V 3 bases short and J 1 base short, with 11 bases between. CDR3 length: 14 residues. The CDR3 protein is CASSSDQGSYEQYF. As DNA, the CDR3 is TGCGCCAGCAGCTCCGACCAGGGGTCCTACGAGCAGTACTTC.

This chain's CDR3 is CAVLRVANTGELFF. The CDR3 bases are TGTGCCGTACTCAGGGTTGCGAACACCGGGGAGCTGTTTTTT. The chain combines TRBV7-9 with TRBJ2-2; maybe TRBD1 (5 bases). The CDR3 is 14 amino acids. V dropped 11 bases and J dropped 0 bases, with 13 bases sitting between them. The germline V gene encodes CDR1 SEHNR and CDR2 FQNEAQ (reference sequence).

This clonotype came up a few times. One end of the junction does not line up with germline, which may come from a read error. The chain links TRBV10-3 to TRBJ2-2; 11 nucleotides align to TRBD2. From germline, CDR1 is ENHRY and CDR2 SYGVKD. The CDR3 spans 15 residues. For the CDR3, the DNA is TGTGCCATCAGTTCGACTAGCGGGAACCCCGGGGAGCTGTTTTTT. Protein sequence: CAISSTSGNPGELFF.

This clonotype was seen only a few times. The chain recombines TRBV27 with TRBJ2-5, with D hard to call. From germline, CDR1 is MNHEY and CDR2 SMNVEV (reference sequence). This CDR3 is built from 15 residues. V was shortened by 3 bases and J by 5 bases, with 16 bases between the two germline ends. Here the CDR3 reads CASSFGTSPGETQYF. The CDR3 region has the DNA TGTGCCAGCAGTTTTGGCACTTCCCCTGGGGAGACCCAGTACTTC.

CDR3: CSARVPMILYTDTQYF. CDR3 nucleotides: TGCAGTGCTAGGGTTCCGATGATTCTATACACAGATACGCAGTATTTT. This sequence joins TRBV20-1 and TRBJ2-3; D not resolved. This CDR3 has 16 amino acids. V was pared by 3 bases and J by 2 bases, with 18 bases between. Germline CDR1 reads DFQATT; CDR2 reads SNEGSKA (reference sequence).

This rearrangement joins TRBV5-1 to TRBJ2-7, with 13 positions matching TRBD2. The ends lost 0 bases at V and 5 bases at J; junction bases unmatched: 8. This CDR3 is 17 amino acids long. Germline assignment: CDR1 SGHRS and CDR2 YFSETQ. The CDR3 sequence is CASSLVWTSGSPHEQYF. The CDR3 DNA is TGCGCCAGCAGCTTGGTGTGGACTAGCGGGAGTCCCCACGAGCAGTACTTC.

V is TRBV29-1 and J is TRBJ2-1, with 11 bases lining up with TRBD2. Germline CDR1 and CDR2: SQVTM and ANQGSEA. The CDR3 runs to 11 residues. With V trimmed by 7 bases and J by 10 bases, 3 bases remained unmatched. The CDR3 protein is CSAGLADEQFF. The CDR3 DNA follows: TGCAGCGCGGGACTAGCGGACGAGCAGTTCTTC.

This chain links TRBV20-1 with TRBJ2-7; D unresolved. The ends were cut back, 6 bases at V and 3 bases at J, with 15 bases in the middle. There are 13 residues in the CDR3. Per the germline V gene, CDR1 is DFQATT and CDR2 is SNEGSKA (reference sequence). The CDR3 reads CSAPNVDGYEQYF. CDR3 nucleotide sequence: TGCAGTGCCCCAAACGTTGACGGCTACGAGCAGTACTTC.

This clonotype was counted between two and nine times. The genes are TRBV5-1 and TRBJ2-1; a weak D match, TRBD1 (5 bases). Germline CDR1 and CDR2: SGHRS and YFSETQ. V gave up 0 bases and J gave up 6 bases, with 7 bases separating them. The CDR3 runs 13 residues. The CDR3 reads CASSLVGRNEQFF. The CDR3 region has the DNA TGCGCCAGCAGCTTGGTGGGGCGCAATGAGCAGTTCTTC.

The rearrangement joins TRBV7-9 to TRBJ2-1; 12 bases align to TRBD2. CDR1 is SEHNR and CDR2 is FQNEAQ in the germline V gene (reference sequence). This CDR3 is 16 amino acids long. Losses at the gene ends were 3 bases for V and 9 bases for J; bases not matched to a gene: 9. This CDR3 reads CASSFSTSGRYSEQFF. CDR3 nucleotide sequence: TGTGCCAGCAGCTTTAGCACTAGCGGGAGGTATTCTGAGCAGTTCTTC. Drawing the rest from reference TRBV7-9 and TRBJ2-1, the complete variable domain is DTGVSQNPRHKITKRGQNVTFRCDPISEHNRLYWYRQTLGQGPEFLTYFQNEAQLEKSRLLSDRFSAERPKGSFSTLEIQRTEQGDSAMYLCASSFSTSGRYSEQFFGPGTRLTVL.

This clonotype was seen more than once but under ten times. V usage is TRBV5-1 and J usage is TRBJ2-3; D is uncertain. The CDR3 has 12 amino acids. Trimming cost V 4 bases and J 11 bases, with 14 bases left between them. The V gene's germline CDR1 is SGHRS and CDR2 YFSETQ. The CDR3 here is CASSPNSGRQYF. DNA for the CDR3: TGCGCCAGCAGCCCGAACTCCGGCAGGCAGTATTTT.

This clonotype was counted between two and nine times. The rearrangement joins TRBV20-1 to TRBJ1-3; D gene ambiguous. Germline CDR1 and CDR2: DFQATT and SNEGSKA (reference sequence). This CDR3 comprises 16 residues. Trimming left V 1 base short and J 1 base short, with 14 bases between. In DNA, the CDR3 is TGCAGTGCTAGAGCGTCGTACAGCTATTCTGGAAACACCATATATTTT. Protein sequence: CSARASYSYSGNTIYF.

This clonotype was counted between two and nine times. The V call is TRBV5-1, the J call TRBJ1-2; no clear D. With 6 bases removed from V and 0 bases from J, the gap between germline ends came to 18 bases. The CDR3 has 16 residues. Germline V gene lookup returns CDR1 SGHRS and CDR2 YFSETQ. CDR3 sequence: CASTRGSERANYGYTF. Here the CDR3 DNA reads TGCGCCAGCACCCGCGGGAGTGAAAGGGCTAACTATGGCTACACCTTC.

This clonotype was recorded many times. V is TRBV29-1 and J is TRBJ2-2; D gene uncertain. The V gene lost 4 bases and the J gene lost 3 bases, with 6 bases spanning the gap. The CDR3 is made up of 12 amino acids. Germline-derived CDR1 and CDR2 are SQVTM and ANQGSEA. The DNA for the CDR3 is TGCAGCGTTGTTGGGGACACCGGGGAGCTGTTTTTT. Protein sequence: CSVVGDTGELFF.